The 6 T cell receptor beta chains presented below share a single source sample, sequenced in a study of blood T cell repertoires in COVID-19. Sequencing was performed with immunoSEQ multiplex PCR; in TCRdb, only in-frame clones are kept and a portion is missing. The profile shows over 200,000 clones, about 85% of them singletons. The sequenced sample consisted of PBMCs or T cells enriched from blood (not recorded which). These receptors were collected from a young man who had recovered from COVID-19.

The CDR3: CASSPRREEAFF. The DNA of the CDR3 is TGTGCCAGCAGTCCAAGACGGGAGGAAGCTTTCTTT. V gene TRBV6-5 combines with J gene TRBJ1-1; D is undetermined. The CDR3 consists of 12 residues. V dropped 5 bases and J dropped 8 bases, with 12 bases sitting between them. Germline loops: CDR1 MNHEY, CDR2 SVGAGI.

This rearrangement joins TRBV7-9 to TRBJ1-1; D uncertain. The length of the CDR3 is 11 residues. The V end lost 5 bases, the J end lost 7 bases, and 8 bases lay between the germline ends. Germline CDR1 SEHNR, CDR2 FQNEAQ (reference sequence). CDR3 nucleotide sequence: TGTGCCAGCAGCCGGGTGGGTGAAGCTTTCTTT. Translated: CASSRVGEAFF.

The V call is TRBV5-1, the J call TRBJ2-1; a possible D gene is TRBD1 (6 bases). From germline, CDR1 is SGHRS and CDR2 YFSETQ. V lost 7 bases and J 6 bases, leaving 17 bases between the germline ends. The CDR3 totals 14 residues. The CDR3 DNA reads as TGCGCCAGCTCCCCTCTAGGGGGTCCCAATGAGCAGTTCTTC. Its translation is CASSPLGGPNEQFF.

The chain uses TRBV23-1 and TRBJ1-6; D is undetermined. TRBV23-1 counts as an open reading frame of uncertain function. The V and J ends lost 2 bases and 7 bases respectively, with 12 bases between them. This CDR3 is built from 15 residues. DNA for the CDR3: TGCGCCAGCAGTCAAGAGATCTGGTTAAATTCACCCCTCCACTTT. Protein sequence: CASSQEIWLNSPLHF.

This sequence joins TRBV28 and TRBJ1-5; TRBD1 is a possible D gene (5 bases). The CDR3 contains 14 residues. Trimming cost V 1 base and J 6 bases, with 10 bases left between them. Germline V CDR1 and CDR2: MDHEN, SYDVKM. CDR3 coding DNA: TGTGCCAGCAGTTTATCAGGGATGGGTCAGCCCCAGCATTTT. It is translated as CASSLSGMGQPQHF.

This rearrangement joins TRBV5-4 to TRBJ1-1, with a weak D call TRBD1 (5 bases). Looked up from germline, CDR1 is SGHNT and CDR2 is YYREEE (reference sequence). V lost 0 bases and J lost 0, with 15 bases in between. This CDR3 is 17 amino acids long. The CDR3: CASSLGVARTMNTEAFF. As DNA, the CDR3 is TGTGCCAGCAGCTTGGGAGTTGCCAGGACAATGAACACTGAAGCTTTCTTT.